This entry lists 19 T cell receptor beta chains sequenced from one sample in a study of blood T cell repertoires in COVID-19. Libraries were prepared by immunoSEQ multiplex PCR; TCRdb keeps only in-frame clonotypes and omits some of them. The data hold about 86,000 clones, with approximately 78% observed a single time. The sequenced material came from peripheral blood. The source is a woman over 75 with acute or convalescent COVID-19.

V and J are TRBV19 and TRBJ1-3; D might be TRBD1 (5 bases). The CDR3 contains 11 residues. Trimming stripped 4 bases from V and 7 bases from J, with 5 bases between. Germline V gene sequence: CDR1 LNHDA, CDR2 SQIVND (reference sequence). Here the CDR3 reads CASSKGNTIYF. The DNA for the CDR3 is TGTGCCAGTAGTAAGGGGAACACCATATATTTT.

The V call is TRBV10-3, the J call TRBJ2-1, with TRBD1 matching over 7 bases. The CDR3 consists of 12 residues. Germline loops: CDR1 ENHRY, CDR2 SYGVKD. Losses at the gene ends were 8 bases for V and 10 bases for J; bases not matched to a gene: 8. The CDR3 here is CAIRGQGEEQFF. Here the CDR3 DNA reads TGTGCCATCCGCGGGCAGGGGGAGGAGCAGTTCTTC.

V gene TRBV29-1 combines with J gene TRBJ2-2; tentatively, D is TRBD1 (6 bases). The germline gives CDR1 SQVTM, CDR2 ANQGSEA. V was clipped by 4 bases and J by 4 bases, with 10 bases between them. There are 13 residues in the CDR3. The CDR3 nucleotides read TGCAGCGTTGGAGCAGGGGTCACCGGGGAGCTGTTTTTT. This encodes CSVGAGVTGELFF.

In its sample, this clone was seen once. The V call is TRBV28, the J call TRBJ2-7, with D perhaps matching TRBD2 (6 bases). The V end was cut by 3 bases, the J end by 0 bases, with 9 bases between. Germline V gene data show CDR1 as MDHEN and CDR2 as SYDVKM. The length of the CDR3 is 14 residues. CDR3 nucleotides: TGTGCCAGCAGTTTCCCCGGGAGCTCCTACGAGCAGTACTTC. Translating gives CASSFPGSSYEQYF.

This sequence joins TRBV6-5 and TRBJ1-2; TRBD1 might be the D (5 bases). The CDR3 sequence is 15 residues long. Germline V gene sequence: CDR1 MNHEY, CDR2 SVGAGI. Trimming left V 6 bases short and J 1 base short, with 15 bases between. The CDR3 DNA reads as TGTGCCAGCAGCCGACAGTCCCCTTTTAACTATGGCTACACCTTC. Amino acids: CASSRQSPFNYGYTF.

The chain carries TRBV7-8 and TRBJ1-2; D is ambiguous. The CDR3 length is 14 residues. Germline V gene lookup returns CDR1 SGHVS and CDR2 FQNEAQ. Trimming cost V 5 bases and J 8 bases, with 18 bases left between them. As DNA, the CDR3 is TGTGCCAGCAGCCAACCGGTCCCCCTGGAGGGCTACACCTTC. Protein sequence: CASSQPVPLEGYTF.

V and J are TRBV11-3 and TRBJ2-3, with 8 bases lining up with TRBD2. The V gene's germline CDR1 is SGHNT and CDR2 YENEEA. Trimming at V came to 1 base and at J to 4 bases, leaving 4 bases not matched to a gene. The CDR3 consists of 15 residues. CDR3 sequence reads: CASSLGGRSADTQYF. In DNA, the CDR3 is TGTGCCAGCAGCTTAGGCGGGAGGAGTGCAGATACGCAGTATTTT.

The table lists this clone with a count of one. V usage is TRBV11-2 and J usage is TRBJ1-3; tentatively, D is TRBD1 (5 bases). Germline lookup yields CDR1 SGHAT and CDR2 FQNNGV. The V gene lost 0 bases and the J gene lost 1 base, with 10 bases spanning the gap. This CDR3 has 16 amino acids. CDR3 loop: CASSLEGAGSGNTIYF. DNA for the CDR3: TGTGCCAGCAGCTTAGAAGGGGCAGGATCTGGAAACACCATATATTTT. Drawing the rest from reference TRBV11-2 and TRBJ1-3, the complete variable domain is EAGVAQSPRYKIIEKRQSVAFWCNPISGHATLYWYQQILGQGPKLLIQFQNNGVVDDSQLPKDRFSAERLKGVDSTLKIQPAKLEDSAVYLCASSLEGAGSGNTIYFGEGSWLTVV.

This clone has a handful of counts. The chain joins TRBV28 to TRBJ1-1; D is ambiguous. The CDR3 consists of 13 residues. Trimming shortened V by 1 base and J by 1 base, and 4 bases separated the two germline ends. Per germline, CDR1 MDHEN and CDR2 SYDVKM. The CDR3: CASSLYWNTEAFF. The CDR3 region has the DNA TGTGCCAGCAGTTTATACTGGAACACTGAAGCTTTCTTT.

The chain employs TRBV12-3 or TRBV12-4 and TRBJ2-2, with a weak D call TRBD2 (5 bases). Trimming took 2 bases from V and 8 from J, leaving 9 bases between them. This CDR3 is 13 amino acids long. CDR3 in amino acids: CASSLSGRGELFF. The CDR3 DNA sequence: TGTGCCAGCAGTTTAAGCGGACGTGGGGAGCTGTTTTTT.

The genes are TRBV19 and TRBJ2-5; D may be TRBD2 (5 bases). Germline V gene sequence: CDR1 LNHDA, CDR2 SQIVND (reference sequence). The CDR3 runs to 15 residues. With 2 bases removed from V and 4 bases from J, the gap between germline ends came to 14 bases. The CDR3 region has the DNA TGTGCCAGTAGTATAAACCCGGGGAGCGGAGAGACCCAGTACTTC. This codes for CASSINPGSGETQYF. Full variable domain (remainder filled in from reference TRBV19 and TRBJ2-5): DGGITQSPKYLFRKEGQNVTLSCEQNLNHDAMYWYRQDPGQGLRLIYYSQIVNDFQKGDIAEGYSVSREKKESFPLTVTSAQKNPTAFYLCASSINPGSGETQYFGPGTRLLVL.

The chain has TRBV18 and TRBJ2-5; 8 bases line up with TRBD1. Germline CDR1 and CDR2: KGHSH and LQKENI. V trimming: 2 bases; J trimming: 0 bases; junction bases outside the gene matches: 26. The CDR3 is 23 residues long. The CDR3 loop reads CASSPGQGRSQSPKGHHQETQYF. CDR3 bases: TGTGCCAGCTCACCAGGACAGGGAAGATCGCAATCCCCGAAAGGCCACCACCAAGAGACCCAGTACTTC.

This clone was seen ten or more times. The gene calls are TRBV29-1 and TRBJ2-6; D ambiguous. This CDR3 is 13 amino acids long. Trimming left V 3 bases short and J 2 bases short, with 5 bases between. Per the germline V gene, CDR1 is SQVTM and CDR2 is ANQGSEA. CDR3 bases: TGCAGCGTTGATCAGGCTGGGGCCAACGTCCTGACTTTC. Amino acid sequence: CSVDQAGANVLTF.

In this sample, this clone turned up a few times. The chain couples TRBV11-2 to TRBJ2-4, with TRBD2 identical over 9 bases. With V trimmed by 1 base and J by 3 bases, 10 bases remained unmatched. Germline values: CDR1 SGHAT, CDR2 FQNNGV. The CDR3 has 18 residues. As DNA, the CDR3 is TGTGCCAGCAGCTTAGGTAGACTAGCGGCTCTCCGCAAAAACATTCAGTACTTC. It codes for CASSLGRLAALRKNIQYF.

The V gene is TRBV6-5, the J gene TRBJ1-2; 9 bases are shared with TRBD1. The CDR3 consists of 15 residues. Germline lookup yields CDR1 MNHEY and CDR2 SVGAGI. V trimming: 4 bases; J trimming: 11 bases; junction bases outside the gene matches: 14. CDR3 DNA: TGTGCCAGCAGTTCCCGTCCTACAGGGGGCGAGAGGTACACCTTC. Protein product: CASSSRPTGGERYTF.

The chain has TRBV19 and TRBJ2-5; 8 bases are a match to TRBD2. V shed 7 bases, J shed 0 bases, and the junction held 4 bases outside the gene matches. The CDR3 consists of 14 residues. The germline V gene has CDR1 LNHDA and CDR2 SQIVND (reference sequence). DNA of the CDR3: TGTGCCAGTAAAGGTAGCGGGAACCAAGAGACCCAGTACTTC. Its protein is CASKGSGNQETQYF.

This chain links TRBV6-1 with TRBJ2-7; no firm D call. The CDR3 spans 16 residues. Germline CDR1 reads MNHNS; CDR2 reads SASEGT. Trimming removed 3 bases from V and 1 base from J, with 16 bases in between. The CDR3 sequence: CASSDGGQAGSYEQYF. The CDR3, as DNA: TGTGCCAGCAGTGATGGTGGGCAGGCTGGGTCCTACGAGCAGTACTTC.

The rearrangement links TRBV19 to TRBJ2-2; TRBD1 is a possible D gene (5 bases). Germline values: CDR1 LNHDA, CDR2 SQIVND (reference sequence). This CDR3 has 14 amino acids. V was cut by 2 bases and J by 5 bases, with 9 bases left in between. CDR3 in DNA: TGTGCCAGTAGTATACCCAGGGAAACCGGGGAGCTGTTTTTT. Encoded protein: CASSIPRETGELFF.

The rearrangement uses TRBV28 and TRBJ2-3; tentative D call: TRBD2 (5 bases). The CDR3 runs to 14 residues. V was clipped by 3 bases and J by 5 bases, with 12 bases between them. Germline loops: CDR1 MDHEN, CDR2 SYDVKM. The CDR3 region is CASSFSKRGDTQYF. The CDR3 coding sequence is TGTGCCAGCAGTTTTAGCAAACGGGGAGATACGCAGTATTTT.